These 7 T cell receptor beta chains came from one sample sequenced in a study of blood T cell repertoires in COVID-19. The table came from immunoSEQ multiplex PCR; TCRdb's copy has only in-frame clones and leaves some out. The table records roughly 270,000 clones, around 80% of them present only once. The sequenced sample consisted of PBMCs or T cells enriched from blood (not recorded which). These receptor sequences come from a man aged 35-49 years who had been exposed to COVID-19.

The V gene is TRBV6-5, the J gene TRBJ1-1, with 7 nucleotides matching TRBD1. CDR1 and CDR2 from the germline V gene are MNHEY and SVGAGI. V shed 9 bases, J shed 6 bases, and the junction held 13 bases outside the gene matches. The CDR3 spans 14 residues. CDR3 residues: CASTTRQGVPEAFF. The CDR3 DNA sequence: TGTGCCAGTACTACGAGACAGGGTGTCCCTGAAGCTTTCTTT.

V gene TRBV30 combines with J gene TRBJ1-1, with 7 positions matching TRBD1. V was pared by 2 bases and J by 6 bases, with 3 bases of the junction left unmatched. CDR1 and CDR2 (germline): GTSNPN, SVGIG (reference sequence). This CDR3 has 12 amino acids. In DNA, the CDR3 is TGTGCCTGGAGTCCGACAGGGTCTGAAGCTTTCTTT. Protein product: CAWSPTGSEAFF.

This chain uses TRBV6-5 with TRBJ2-5; 7 nucleotides align to TRBD2. CDR1 and CDR2 from the germline V gene are MNHEY and SVGAGI. The CDR3 totals 13 residues. With 2 bases clipped from V and 5 bases from J, the junction kept 2 bases outside the gene matches. In DNA, the CDR3 is TGTGCCAGCAGTTACGGGGGGGGTGAGACCCAGTACTTC. As protein: CASSYGGGETQYF.

The chain has TRBV9 and TRBJ2-2; weak D call: TRBD1 (5 bases). Germline V CDR1 and CDR2: SGDLS, YYNGEE. CDR3 length equals 13 residues. V shed 5 bases and J shed 9 bases, with 14 bases lying between them. The CDR3 loop is CASSDVGARELFF. CDR3 in DNA: TGTGCCAGCAGTGACGTAGGGGCCCGGGAGCTGTTTTTT.

The CDR3 nucleotides are TGTGCCTGTCAAGCTACCATTAGCGGGGCAGTTAGCACCGGGGAGCTGTTTTTT. Translation: CACQATISGAVSTGELFF. The chain is built from TRBV30 and TRBJ2-2; 8 bases agree with TRBD2. CDR1 and CDR2 from the germline V gene are GTSNPN and SVGIG (reference sequence). J gave up 4 bases and V 6 bases, and 19 bases lay outside the gene matches. This CDR3 has 18 residues.

This clone was counted a single time. CDR3 in amino acids: CAWSRLIRTGSLFF. The CDR3 DNA is TGTGCCTGGAGTCGATTAATAAGGACAGGGTCTCTTTTCTTC. This chain joins TRBV30 and TRBJ2-1, with TRBD1 identical over 8 bases. Trimming took 2 bases from V and 16 from J; bases not matched to a gene: 16. CDR1 and CDR2 (germline): GTSNPN, SVGIG (reference sequence). The CDR3 length is 14 residues.

CDR3 coding DNA: TGCAGCGTCGCCCGCGAGGGTGAGCAGTTCTTC. This sequence encodes CSVAREGEQFF. This chain uses TRBV29-1 with TRBJ2-1; tentatively, D is TRBD2 (5 bases). CDR1 SQVTM and CDR2 ANQGSEA come from the germline V gene. The CDR3 length is 11 residues. V gave up 6 bases and J gave up 9 bases, with 12 bases separating them.